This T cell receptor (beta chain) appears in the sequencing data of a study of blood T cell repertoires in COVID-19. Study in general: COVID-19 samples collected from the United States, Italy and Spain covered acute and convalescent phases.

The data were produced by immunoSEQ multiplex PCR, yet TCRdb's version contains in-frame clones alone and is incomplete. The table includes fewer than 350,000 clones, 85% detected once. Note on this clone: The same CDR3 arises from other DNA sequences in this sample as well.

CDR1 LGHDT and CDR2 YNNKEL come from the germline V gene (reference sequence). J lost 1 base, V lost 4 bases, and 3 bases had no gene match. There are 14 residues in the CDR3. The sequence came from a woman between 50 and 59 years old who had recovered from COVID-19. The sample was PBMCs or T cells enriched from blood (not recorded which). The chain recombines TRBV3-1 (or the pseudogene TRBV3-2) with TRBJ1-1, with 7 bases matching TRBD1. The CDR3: CASSLRQGNTEAFF. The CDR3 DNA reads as TGTGCCAGCAGCCTTCGACAGGGGAACACTGAAGCTTTCTTT.